These T cell receptor beta chains were read from a single sample in a study of OX40 agonist ivuxolimab in advanced cancers. The table came from immunoSEQ multiplex PCR; TCRdb's copy has only in-frame clones and leaves some out. There are around 92,000 clones in the sample; roughly 95% occur only once, and about 0.18% lies in the top ten. The starting material was CD4+ or CD8+ T cells sorted from blood, obtained in a trial of the OX40 agonist ivuxolimab. The receptor set was obtained from an adult with an advanced solid tumor such as melanoma, head and neck, liver or kidney cancer. Each CDR3 is given with its conserved first and last residue. D genes are given only for firm matches. Clone size, where shown, is once, few, many, or a class for clones that have expanded.

TRBJ1-1	.	TRBV7-9	.	TGTGCCAGCAGCTTTGCAGGTTACACTGAAGCTTTCTTT	CASSFAGYTEAFF
TRBJ1-2	.	TRBV5-4	TRBD1	TGTGCCAGCAGCTCCGGGACAGGGAACTATGGCTACACCTTC	CASSSGTGNYGYTF
TRBJ1-5	.	TRBV9	.	TGTGCCAGCAGCCGTACGGCGGGAGGGGCCAATCAGCCCCAGCATTTT	CASSRTAGGANQPQHF
TRBJ2-1	.	TRBV18	.	TGTGCCAGCTCACCGCTCCAGAGACCAAGCTCCTACAATGAGCAGTTCTTC	CASSPLQRPSSYNEQFF
TRBJ1-2	.	TRBV19	TRBD1	TGTGCCAGTAGGGACAGGGCAGTCACTAACTATGGCTACACCTTC	CASRDRAVTNYGYTF
TRBJ2-1	once	TRBV11-2	TRBD2	TGTGCCAGCAGCTTAGCAGTTAGCGGGGGAGTTGCTGAGCAGTTCTTC	CASSLAVSGGVAEQFF
TRBJ2-5	.	TRBV18	.	TGTGCCAGCTCCGGACAGTCCGTACTTCAAGAGACCCAGTACTTC	CASSGQSVLQETQYF
TRBJ1-1	.	TRBV18	.	TGTGCCAGCTCACCACTGATTCGACAGAGAGGGCACACTGAAGCTTTCTTT	CASSPLIRQRGHTEAFF
TRBJ2-7	.	TRBV2	.	TGTGCCAGCCAGTTCTCGGGAGTTCCTTACGAGCAGTACTTC	CASQFSGVPYEQYF
TRBJ2-7	.	TRBV5-5	.	TGTGCCAGCAGCTTGGAGGGGCACTCCTACGAGCAGTACTTC	CASSLEGHSYEQYF
TRBJ2-1	.	TRBV12-5	TRBD2	TGTGCTAGTGGTGGCCCCTTACTAGCGGGACGGGGTGAGCAGTTCTTC	CASGGPLLAGRGEQFF
TRBJ1-2	.	TRBV27	.	TGTGCCAGCAGTTTATCGGGGCAGAACTATGGCTACACCTTC	CASSLSGQNYGYTF
TRBJ2-1	once	TRBV5-1	TRBD2	TGCGCCAGCAGCCCCTTAGCGGGGGGCCTCAATGAGCAGTTCTTC	CASSPLAGGLNEQFF
TRBJ2-2	.	TRBV9	.	TGTGCCAGCAGCGTAATGCCAGTTTACGCGAACACCGGGGAGCTGTTTTTT	CASSVMPVYANTGELFF
TRBJ2-1	.	TRBV2	TRBD1	TGTGCCAGCGGGGGACAGGGGGCTTGGGATGAGCAGTTCTTC	CASGGQGAWDEQFF
TRBJ2-1	once	TRBV6-6	.	TGTGCCAGCTTAGGGGTTGGGGGCTACAATGAGCAGTTCTTC	CASLGVGGYNEQFF
TRBJ2-3	once	TRBV5-4	.	TGTGCCAGCAGCTTATCGCCTCAGGGTGGCACAGATACGCAGTATTTT	CASSLSPQGGTDTQYF
TRBJ2-1	.	TRBV9	.	TGTGCCAGCAGCGTAGACGCCCGGGACACCTCCTACAATGAGCAGTTCTTC	CASSVDARDTSYNEQFF
TRBJ1-3	once	TRBV7-2	TRBD1	TGTGCCAGCAGCCCTAGGACAGGGGGGGGATCTGGAAACACCATATATTTT	CASSPRTGGGSGNTIYF
TRBJ2-1	.	TRBV11-2	.	TGTGCCAGCACCATTACGGGGGCCCCCTACAATGAGCAGTTCTTC	CASTITGAPYNEQFF
TRBJ1-2	.	TRBV5-4	.	TGTGCCAGCAGCTTGGCCGGGGCCATTAGGTCCACCTTC	CASSLAGAIRSTF
TRBJ2-7	.	TRBV4-2	.	TGTGCCAGCAGCCAAGATCTGGCTCAATTCTACGAGCAGTACTTC	CASSQDLAQFYEQYF
TRBJ2-3	.	TRBV19	TRBD2	TGTGCCAGTATCAGAAGCGGGGAGGGGGATACGCAGTATTTT	CASIRSGEGDTQYF
TRBJ2-2	.	TRBV6-5	.	TGTGCCAGCAGTTACACCCTCGCAGGGGGGGCCGGGGAGCTGTTTTTT	CASSYTLAGGAGELFF
TRBJ1-2	once	TRBV28	.	TGTGCCAGCAGCCTAGCCCCCGGGAACTATGGCTACACCTTC	CASSLAPGNYGYTF
TRBJ2-7	.	TRBV25-1	.	TGTGCCAGCAGTGCCACTAGTATTTCCTACGAGCAGTACTTC	CASSATSISYEQYF
TRBJ2-7	.	TRBV7-3	.	TGTGCCAGCAGCCTCCCCTTGGAGCAGTACTTC	CASSLPLEQYF
TRBJ2-7	.	TRBV27	TRBD1	TGTGCCAGCAGTACCGGACAGGGAATCCACGAGCAGTACTTC	CASSTGQGIHEQYF
TRBJ1-2	.	TRBV5-4	.	TGTGCCAGCAGCCCTCCCGCTAACTATGGCTACACCTTC	CASSPPANYGYTF
TRBJ1-4	.	TRBV10-1	TRBD1	TGCGCCAGCAACCTACAGGGGACTAATGAAAAACTGTTTTTT	CASNLQGTNEKLFF
TRBJ1-1	.	TRBV6-1	.	TGTGCCAGCAGTGAAACTAGGGGGGGAAACACTGAAGCTTTCTTT	CASSETRGGNTEAFF
TRBJ1-5	.	TRBV21-1	.	TGTGCCAGCAGAAGACGGGAAAGGGGCAATCAGCCCCAGCATTTT	CASRRRERGNQPQHF
TRBJ2-7	.	TRBV6-5	.	TGTGCCAGCAGTCAGACGGGCTCCTACGAGCAGTACTTC	CASSQTGSYEQYF
TRBJ2-7	.	TRBV25-1	.	TGTGCCAGCAGTGACGCCGTAGCCCTCCGCGCCGAGCAGTACTTC	CASSDAVALRAEQYF
TRBJ2-1	.	TRBV6-1	.	TGTGCCAGCACCGTAGGTGAGTTCTACAATGAGCAGTTCTTC	CASTVGEFYNEQFF
TRBJ2-1	.	TRBV7-2	.	TGTGCCAGCAGCTTAGGAGGACATAATGAGCAGTTCTTC	CASSLGGHNEQFF
TRBJ1-1	.	TRBV2	.	TGTGCCAGCAGTGTGGTGACAACTGAAGCTTTCTTT	CASSVVTTEAFF
TRBJ2-7	.	TRBV27	.	TGTGCCAGCAGTTTGTCCCCTTCGGCCTCTGCCACCTCCTACGAGCAGTACTTC	CASSLSPSASATSYEQYF
TRBJ1-6	.	TRBV5-4	TRBD1	TGTGCCAGCAGCTGGGTGGGACAGGCCAATTCACCCCTCCACTTT	CASSWVGQANSPLHF
TRBJ1-1	.	TRBV27	TRBD1	TGTGCCAGCAGTTTAAGGACAGGGGGCGCTGAAGCTTTCTTT	CASSLRTGGAEAFF
TRBJ2-6	.	TRBV7-8	.	TGTGCCAGCAGCTTAGCCCTCAGGAGCCCTGGGGCCAACGTCCTGACTTTC	CASSLALRSPGANVLTF
TRBJ2-1	.	TRBV14	.	TGTGCCAGCAGCCCTGCCGGGGCATACAATGAGCAGTTCTTC	CASSPAGAYNEQFF
TRBJ1-1	.	TRBV6-5	TRBD1	TGTGCCAGCAAGACCGGGACAGCGAACACTGAAGCTTTCTTT	CASKTGTANTEAFF
TRBJ2-1	.	TRBV28	.	TGTGCCAGCAGTTCGGGGATCTACAATGAGCAGTTCTTC	CASSSGIYNEQFF
TRBJ1-2	.	TRBV4-2	TRBD1	TGTGCCAGCAGCCAAGATCAGAGGAGACAGGGTAACTATGGCTACACCTTC	CASSQDQRRQGNYGYTF
TRBJ2-7	.	TRBV28	.	TGTGCCAGCAGTTTATGGGCAGCCAGGAGCTCCTACGAGCAGTACTTC	CASSLWAARSSYEQYF
TRBJ1-1	.	TRBV7-8	.	TGTGCCAGCAGCTTAGGATCTGGGGTTTGGACTGAAGCTTTCTTT	CASSLGSGVWTEAFF
TRBJ1-5	.	TRBV7-2	TRBD1	TGTGCCAGCAGCTTCGGGACAGGGATAAATCAGCCCCAGCATTTT	CASSFGTGINQPQHF
TRBJ1-5	.	TRBV27	TRBD1	TGTGCCAGCAGCCTGGGACAGGGAAATCAGCCCCAGCATTTT	CASSLGQGNQPQHF
TRBJ2-7	.	TRBV7-9	TRBD1	TGTGCCAGCAGCCCGCGCCGGGACAGGGCTTCCTACGAGCAGTACTTC	CASSPRRDRASYEQYF
TRBJ2-5	.	TRBV5-1	.	TGCGCCAGCAGCTTGGAGGGACACTCGATCCAAGAGACCCAGTACTTC	CASSLEGHSIQETQYF
TRBJ2-1	.	TRBV30	TRBD2	TGTGCCTGGAACTCGAGACTAGCGGGAGGGCGCGACAATGAGCAGTTCTTC	CAWNSRLAGGRDNEQFF
TRBJ1-1	once	TRBV30	TRBD1	TGTGCCTGGAGTGTGCGGGACAGGGGGACTGAAGCTTTCTTT	CAWSVRDRGTEAFF
TRBJ1-4	.	TRBV7-9	.	TGTGCCAGCAGCAGAGTGACAGAGCTGAGGGAACTGTTTTTT	CASSRVTELRELFF
TRBJ1-5	.	TRBV5-1	TRBD1	TGCGCCAGCAGGGATATTGGGACAGGGCGCTCTAATAGCAATCAGCCCCAGCATTTT	CASRDIGTGRSNSNQPQHF
TRBJ1-5	.	TRBV28	TRBD1	TGTGCCAGCATTCACAGGGGAGCAGGTAGCAATCAGCCCCAGCATTTT	CASIHRGAGSNQPQHF
TRBJ2-1	.	TRBV11-2	.	TGTGCCAGCAGCCCCACTTTGGCGGGTGGGTTCTTC	CASSPTLAGGFF
TRBJ2-5	.	TRBV9	.	TGTGCCAGCAGCGGGGTCGTTGGTCTAGAGACCCAGTACTTC	CASSGVVGLETQYF
TRBJ2-4	.	TRBV29-1	TRBD2	TGCAGCGTTCTGTCGGGGGGGCCCTGGAGGACCAAAAACATTCAGTACTTC	CSVLSGGPWRTKNIQYF
TRBJ2-7	.	TRBV28	TRBD1	TGTGCCAGCAGGCCCCTAGACAGGGGGCTTTATGGTGGGTACGAGCAGTACTTC	CASRPLDRGLYGGYEQYF